The 11 T cell receptor beta chains given below trace back to one sample, sequenced in a study of early T cells in non-severe SARS-CoV-2 infection. Each CDR3 protein gets one entry after TCRdb re-called the 5' RACE reads with MiXCR. The repertoire holds fewer than 80,000 distinct CDR3 sequences, with 4.6% as singletons. Sequenced material: whole blood, taken at baseline. These receptors came from an adult who was a healthcare worker with PCR-confirmed SARS-CoV-2 infection or an uninfected control (not recorded which). The donor label of this sample is uncertain.

This clonotype has ten or more counts. V gene TRBV6-5 combines with J gene TRBJ2-7, with D perhaps matching TRBD1 or TRBD2 (7 bases each). The ends were cut back, 6 bases at V and 7 bases at J, with 13 bases in the middle. The germline CDR1 and CDR2 sequences are MNHEY and SVGAGI. This CDR3 is built from 12 residues. CDR3 region: CASRAGQWEQYF. For the CDR3, the DNA is TGTGCCAGCAGAGCGGGACAGTGGGAGCAGTACTTC.

Ten or more counts support this clonotype. The chain is built from TRBV27 and TRBJ2-7, with 9 positions matching TRBD1. CDR1 and CDR2 from the germline V gene are MNHEY and SMNVEV (reference sequence). V gave up 5 bases and J gave up 5 bases; unmatched junction bases: 13. This CDR3 has 16 residues. This CDR3 reads CASSLDGGQGINEQYF. The CDR3 bases are TGTGCCAGCAGTCTCGATGGAGGACAGGGGATTAACGAGCAGTACTTC.

This chain uses TRBV10-3 with TRBJ2-7; D may be TRBD1 or TRBD2 (6 bases each). V was cut by 6 bases and J by 4 bases, with 16 bases left in between. CDR3 length: 14 amino acids. In germline, CDR1 is ENHRY, CDR2 SYGVKD. The CDR3, as DNA: TGTGCCATCAGGGGGGCTAGCGATAGGTACGAGCAGTACTTC. It translates to CAIRGASDRYEQYF.

J is TRBJ1-6 and V is TRBV6-4; no definite D call. This CDR3 contains 11 residues. Germline CDR1 and CDR2: MRHNA and SNTAGT. V was trimmed by 8 bases and J by 5 bases, leaving 4 bases between them. The CDR3 DNA reads TGTGCCAGCGGAGATAATTCACCCCTCCACTTT. The encoded protein is CASGDNSPLHF.

Ten or more counts support this clonotype. The chain couples TRBV20-1 to TRBJ1-3; D is possibly TRBD1 (5 bases). CDR1 and CDR2 (germline): DFQATT, SNEGSKA (reference sequence). Trimming pared 0 bases from V and 0 bases from J, leaving 12 bases between. This CDR3 is 16 amino acids long. The chain's CDR3 is CSARDWGTDSGNTIYF. The CDR3 bases are TGCAGTGCTAGAGATTGGGGCACAGACTCTGGAAACACCATATATTTT.

This clonotype was found a few times. The rearrangement joins TRBV7-2 to TRBJ2-7, with D possibly being TRBD2 (6 bases). Germline V gene sequence: CDR1 SGHTA, CDR2 FQGNSA. V lost 5 bases to trimming and J lost 3 bases, with 11 bases between them. The CDR3 loop spans 13 amino acids. CDR3 sequence reads: CASSKRLDYEQYF. The CDR3 nucleotides are TGTGCCAGCAGCAAGAGACTAGACTACGAGCAGTACTTC.

This clonotype showed up just a few times. The V call is TRBV10-3, the J call TRBJ2-5; possibly TRBD1 for D (5 bases). The CDR3 has 14 residues. Trimming cost V 2 bases and J 5 bases, with 12 bases left between them. CDR1 and CDR2 (germline): ENHRY, SYGVKD. CDR3 loop: CAISEAQAGETQYF. CDR3 DNA sequence: TGTGCCATCAGTGAGGCACAGGCCGGGGAGACCCAGTACTTC.

The CDR3 protein is CASSQDSRDGYTF. The CDR3 nucleotides read TGCGCCAGCAGCCAAGATTCAAGAGATGGCTACACCTTC. V usage is TRBV4-3 and J usage is TRBJ1-2; D is unresolved. The germline CDR1 and CDR2 sequences are LGHNA and YSLEER. CDR3 length equals 13 residues. V was trimmed by 0 bases and J by 6 bases, leaving 8 bases between them.

The V call is TRBV11-2, the J call TRBJ2-5, with 10 bases lining up with TRBD2. Germline V gene lookup returns CDR1 SGHAT and CDR2 FQNNGV. The CDR3 runs to 14 residues. Trimming cost V 5 bases and J 9 bases; bases outside gene matches: 9. This CDR3 reads CASSRTSGYPAQYF. CDR3 DNA: TGTGCCAGCAGCCGGACTAGCGGATATCCGGCCCAGTACTTC.

This clonotype has only a few counts. V usage is TRBV25-1 and J usage is TRBJ1-3, with a possible D match to TRBD1 (6 bases). Germline V CDR1 and CDR2: MGHDK, SYGVNS. This CDR3 spans 15 amino acids. V dropped 5 bases and J dropped 0 bases, with 11 bases sitting between them. CDR3 in amino acids: CASSTRGSSGNTIYF. The CDR3, as DNA: TGTGCCAGCAGTACCAGGGGTAGCTCTGGAAACACCATATATTTT. The full variable domain, with the rest looked up from reference TRBV25-1 and TRBJ1-3, is EADIYQTPRYLVIGTGKKITLECSQTMGHDKMYWYQQDPGMELHLIHYSYGVNSTEKGDLSSESTVSRIRTEHFPLTLESARPSHTSQYLCASSTRGSSGNTIYFGEGSWLTVV.

This clonotype was seen many times. The chain couples TRBV6-6 to TRBJ2-3, with a possible D match to TRBD2 (6 bases). The CDR3 has 15 amino acids. Germline loops: CDR1 MNHNY, CDR2 SVGAGI (reference sequence). Trimming removed 6 bases from V and 1 base from J, with 14 bases in between. CDR3 nucleotide sequence: TGTGCCAGCAGCTCGGGGGATGCTGGCACAGATACGCAGTATTTT. It specifies CASSSGDAGTDTQYF.